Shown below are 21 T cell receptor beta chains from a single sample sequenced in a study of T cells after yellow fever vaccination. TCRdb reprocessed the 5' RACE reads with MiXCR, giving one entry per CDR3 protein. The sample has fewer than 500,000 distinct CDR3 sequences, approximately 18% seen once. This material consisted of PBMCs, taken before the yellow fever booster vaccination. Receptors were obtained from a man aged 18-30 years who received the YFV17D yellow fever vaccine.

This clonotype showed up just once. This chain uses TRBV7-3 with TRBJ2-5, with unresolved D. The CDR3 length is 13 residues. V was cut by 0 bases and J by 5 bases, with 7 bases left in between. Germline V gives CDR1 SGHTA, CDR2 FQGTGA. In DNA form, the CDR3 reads TGTGCCAGCAGCTTAACGATGGGGGAGACCCAGTACTTC. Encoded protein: CASSLTMGETQYF.

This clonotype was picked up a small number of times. The CDR3 spells CASSQPGGNSPLHF. CDR3 DNA: TGCGCCAGCAGCCAGCCGGGGGGTAATTCACCCCTCCACTTT. The J gene is TRBJ1-6, the V gene TRBV4-1, with a tentative D call TRBD1 (5 bases). The V gene lost 3 bases and the J gene lost 6 bases, with 9 bases spanning the gap. The CDR3 is 14 amino acids. Germline CDR1 reads MGHRA; CDR2 reads YSYEKL.

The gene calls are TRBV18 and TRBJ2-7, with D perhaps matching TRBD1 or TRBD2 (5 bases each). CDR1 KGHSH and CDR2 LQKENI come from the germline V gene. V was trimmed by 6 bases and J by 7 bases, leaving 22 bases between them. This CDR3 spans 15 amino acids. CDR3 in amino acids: CASSQDRDPVGEQYF. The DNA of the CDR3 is TGTGCCAGCTCTCAAGATCGGGACCCCGTGGGAGAGCAGTACTTC.

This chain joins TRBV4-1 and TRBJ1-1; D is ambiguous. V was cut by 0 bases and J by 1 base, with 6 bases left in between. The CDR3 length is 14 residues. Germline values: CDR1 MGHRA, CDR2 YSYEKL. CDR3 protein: CASSQDPENTEAFF. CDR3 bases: TGCGCCAGCAGCCAAGATCCGGAGAACACTGAAGCTTTCTTT.

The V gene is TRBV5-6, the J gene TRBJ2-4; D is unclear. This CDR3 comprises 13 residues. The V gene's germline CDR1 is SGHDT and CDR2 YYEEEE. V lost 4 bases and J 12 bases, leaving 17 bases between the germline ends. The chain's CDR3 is CASSRSLRSDQYF. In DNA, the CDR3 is TGTGCCAGCAGCCGCTCTCTTCGTTCTGATCAGTACTTC. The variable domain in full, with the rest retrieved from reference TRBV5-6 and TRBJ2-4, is DAGVTQSPTHLIKTRGQQVTLRCSPKSGHDTVSWYQQALGQGPQFIFQYYEEEERQRGNFPDRFSGHQFPNYSSELNVNALLLGDSALYLCASSRSLRSDQYFGAGTRLSVL.

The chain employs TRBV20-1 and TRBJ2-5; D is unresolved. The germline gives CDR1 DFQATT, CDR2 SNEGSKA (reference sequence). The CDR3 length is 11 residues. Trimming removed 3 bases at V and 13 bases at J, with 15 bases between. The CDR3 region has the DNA TGCAGTGCTAGCGACCGCCCGGACCCGTACTTC. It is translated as CSASDRPDPYF.

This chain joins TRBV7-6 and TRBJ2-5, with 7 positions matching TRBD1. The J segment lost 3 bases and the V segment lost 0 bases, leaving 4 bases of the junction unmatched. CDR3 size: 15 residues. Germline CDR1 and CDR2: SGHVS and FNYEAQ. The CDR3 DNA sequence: TGTGCCAGCAGCTTAGCGACAGGGTTCAAAGAGACCCAGTACTTC. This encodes CASSLATGFKETQYF.

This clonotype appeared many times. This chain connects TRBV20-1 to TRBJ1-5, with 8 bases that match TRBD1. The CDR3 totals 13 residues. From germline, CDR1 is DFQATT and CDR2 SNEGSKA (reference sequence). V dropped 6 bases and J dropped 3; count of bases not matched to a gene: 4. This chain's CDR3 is CSAKTGVNQPQHF. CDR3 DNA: TGCAGTGCAAAGACAGGGGTCAATCAGCCCCAGCATTTT.

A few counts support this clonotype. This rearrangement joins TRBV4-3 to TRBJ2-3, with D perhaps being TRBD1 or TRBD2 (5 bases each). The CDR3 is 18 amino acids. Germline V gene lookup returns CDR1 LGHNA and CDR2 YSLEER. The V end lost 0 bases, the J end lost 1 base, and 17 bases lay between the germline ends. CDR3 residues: CASSQDRPRGGGTDTQYF. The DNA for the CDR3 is TGCGCCAGCAGCCAAGACCGCCCTCGTGGGGGAGGCACAGATACGCAGTATTTT.

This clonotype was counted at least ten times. The CDR3 nucleotides are TGCAGTGCCCCCAGGGCGTATGGCTACACCTTC. Translation: CSAPRAYGYTF. This chain uses TRBV20-1 with TRBJ1-2; tentative D call: TRBD1 (5 bases). The CDR3 has 11 amino acids. CDR1 is DFQATT and CDR2 is SNEGSKA in the germline V gene (reference sequence). V was pared by 6 bases and J by 5 bases, with 10 bases between.

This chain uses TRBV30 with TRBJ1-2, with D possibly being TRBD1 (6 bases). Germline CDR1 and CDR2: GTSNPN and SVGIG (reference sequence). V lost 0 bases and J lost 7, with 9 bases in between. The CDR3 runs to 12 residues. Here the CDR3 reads CAWSVGGPGYTF. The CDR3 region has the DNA TGTGCCTGGAGTGTAGGGGGACCTGGCTACACCTTC.

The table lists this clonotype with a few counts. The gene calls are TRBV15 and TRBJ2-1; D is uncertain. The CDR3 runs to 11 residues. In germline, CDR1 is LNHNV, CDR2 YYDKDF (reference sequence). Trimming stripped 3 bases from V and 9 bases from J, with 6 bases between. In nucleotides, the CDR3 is TGTGCCACCAGCAGGCCAGGTGAGCAGTTCTTC. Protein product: CATSRPGEQFF.

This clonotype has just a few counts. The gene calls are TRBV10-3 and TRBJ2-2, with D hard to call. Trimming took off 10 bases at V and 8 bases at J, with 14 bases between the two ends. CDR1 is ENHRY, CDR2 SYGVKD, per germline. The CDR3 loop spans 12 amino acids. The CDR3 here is CASYGPSGELFF. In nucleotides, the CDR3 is TGTGCCAGTTACGGGCCGTCGGGGGAGCTGTTTTTT.

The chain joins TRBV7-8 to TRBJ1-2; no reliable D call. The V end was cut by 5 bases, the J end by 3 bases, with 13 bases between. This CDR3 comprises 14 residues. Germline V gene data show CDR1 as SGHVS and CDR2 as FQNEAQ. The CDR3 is CASSPLGNDYGYTF. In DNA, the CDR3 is TGTGCCAGCAGCCCGCTAGGGAACGACTATGGCTACACCTTC.

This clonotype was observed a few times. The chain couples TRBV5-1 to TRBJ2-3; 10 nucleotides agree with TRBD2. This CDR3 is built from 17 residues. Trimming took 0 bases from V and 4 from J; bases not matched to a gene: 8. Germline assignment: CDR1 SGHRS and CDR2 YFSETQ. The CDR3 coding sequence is TGCGCCAGCAGCTTGGCTAGCGGGGGTGGTGGCGCAGATACGCAGTATTTT. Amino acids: CASSLASGGGGADTQYF.

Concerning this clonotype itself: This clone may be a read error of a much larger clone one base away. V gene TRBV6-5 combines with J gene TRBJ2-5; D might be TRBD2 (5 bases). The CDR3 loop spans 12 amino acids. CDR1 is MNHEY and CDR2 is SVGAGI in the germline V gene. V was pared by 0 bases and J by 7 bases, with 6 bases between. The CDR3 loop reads CASSYSSGTQYF. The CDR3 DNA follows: TGTGCCAGCAGTTACTCGAGCGGGACCCAGTACTTC.

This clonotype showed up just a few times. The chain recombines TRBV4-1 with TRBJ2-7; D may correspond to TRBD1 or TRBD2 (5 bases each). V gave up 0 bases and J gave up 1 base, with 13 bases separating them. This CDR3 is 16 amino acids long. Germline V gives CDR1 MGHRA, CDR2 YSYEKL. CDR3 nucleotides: TGCGCCAGCAGCCAAGATCATGGGACCCCATCCTACGAGCAGTACTTC. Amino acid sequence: CASSQDHGTPSYEQYF.

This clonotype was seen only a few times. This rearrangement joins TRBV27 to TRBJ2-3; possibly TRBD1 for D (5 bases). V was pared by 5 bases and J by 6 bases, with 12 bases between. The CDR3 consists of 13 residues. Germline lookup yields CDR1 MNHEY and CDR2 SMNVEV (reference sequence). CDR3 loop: CASSHRGQDTQYF. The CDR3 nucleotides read TGTGCCAGCAGTCATAGGGGCCAGGATACGCAGTATTTT.

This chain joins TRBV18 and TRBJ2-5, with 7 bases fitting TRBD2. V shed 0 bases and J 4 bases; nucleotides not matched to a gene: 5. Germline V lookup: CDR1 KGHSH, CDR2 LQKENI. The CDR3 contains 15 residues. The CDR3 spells CASSPPVGRIETQYF. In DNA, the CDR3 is TGTGCCAGCTCACCACCCGTCGGGAGGATAGAGACCCAGTACTTC.

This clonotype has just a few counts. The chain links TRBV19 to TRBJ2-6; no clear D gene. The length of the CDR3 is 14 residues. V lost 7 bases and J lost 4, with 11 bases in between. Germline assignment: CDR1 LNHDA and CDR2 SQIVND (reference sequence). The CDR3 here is CASTPGAGANVLTF. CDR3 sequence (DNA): TGTGCCAGTACCCCCGGAGCCGGGGCCAACGTCCTGACTTTC.

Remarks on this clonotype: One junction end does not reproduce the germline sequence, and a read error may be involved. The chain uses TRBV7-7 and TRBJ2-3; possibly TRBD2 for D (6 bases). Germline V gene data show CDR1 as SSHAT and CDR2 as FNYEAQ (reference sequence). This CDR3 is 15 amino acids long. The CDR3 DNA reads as TGTGCTAGCAGCTTAGGAATCGGGGAGGCAGATACGCAGTATTTT. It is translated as CASSLGIGEADTQYF.